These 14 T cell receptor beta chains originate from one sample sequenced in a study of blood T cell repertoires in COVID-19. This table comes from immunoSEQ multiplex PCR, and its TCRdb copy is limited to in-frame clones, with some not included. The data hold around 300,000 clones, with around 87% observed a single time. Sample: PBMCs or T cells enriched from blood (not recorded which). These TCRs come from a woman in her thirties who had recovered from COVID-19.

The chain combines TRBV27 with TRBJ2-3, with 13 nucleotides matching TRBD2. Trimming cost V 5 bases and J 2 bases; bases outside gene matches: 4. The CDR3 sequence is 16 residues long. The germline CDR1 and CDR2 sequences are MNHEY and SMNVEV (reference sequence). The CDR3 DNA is TGTGCCAGCAGTCCGGGACTAGCGGGGTTCACAGATACGCAGTATTTT. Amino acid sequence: CASSPGLAGFTDTQYF.

The DNA of the CDR3 is TGTGCCAGCGCGCAGGGGACCGGGGAGCTGTTTTTT. It encodes CASAQGTGELFF. The rearrangement joins TRBV9 to TRBJ2-2, with D tentatively TRBD1 (6 bases). V shed 7 bases and J shed 5 bases, with 9 bases lying between them. Germline lookup yields CDR1 SGDLS and CDR2 YYNGEE. The CDR3 sequence is 12 residues long.

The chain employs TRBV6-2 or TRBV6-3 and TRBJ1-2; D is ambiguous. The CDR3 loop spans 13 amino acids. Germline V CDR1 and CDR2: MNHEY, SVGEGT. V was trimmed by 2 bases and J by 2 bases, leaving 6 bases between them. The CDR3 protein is CASSYGQNYGYTF. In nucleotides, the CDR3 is TGTGCCAGCAGTTACGGGCAGAACTATGGCTACACCTTC.

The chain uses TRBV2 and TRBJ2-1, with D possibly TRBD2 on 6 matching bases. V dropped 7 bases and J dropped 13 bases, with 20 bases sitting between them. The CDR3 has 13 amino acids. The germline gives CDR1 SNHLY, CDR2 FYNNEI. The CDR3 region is CASKDVQRVAQFF. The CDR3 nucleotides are TGTGCCAGCAAGGACGTACAGCGGGTGGCCCAGTTCTTC.

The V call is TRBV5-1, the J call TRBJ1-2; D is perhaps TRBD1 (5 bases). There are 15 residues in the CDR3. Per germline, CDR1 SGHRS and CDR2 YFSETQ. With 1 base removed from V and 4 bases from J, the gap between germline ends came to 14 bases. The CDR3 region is CASSLLAQGSYGYTF. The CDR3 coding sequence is TGCGCCAGCAGCTTGCTCGCGCAGGGCTCCTATGGCTACACCTTC.

DNA for the CDR3: TGTGCCAGCAGCTACCATCCAAGGGAGGAAGCTTTCTTT. It yields the protein CASSYHPREEAFF. The rearrangement joins TRBV14 to TRBJ1-1; D remains ambiguous. The V gene's germline CDR1 is SGHDN and CDR2 FVKESK. The CDR3 runs 13 residues. Trimming cost V 5 bases and J 8 bases, with 15 bases left between them.

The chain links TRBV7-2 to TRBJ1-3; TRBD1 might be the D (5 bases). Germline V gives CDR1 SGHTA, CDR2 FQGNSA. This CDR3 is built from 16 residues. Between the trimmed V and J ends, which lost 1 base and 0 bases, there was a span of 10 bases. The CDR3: CASSLGGPRSGNTIYF. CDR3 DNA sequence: TGTGCCAGCAGCTTAGGGGGCCCTCGCTCTGGAAACACCATATATTTT.

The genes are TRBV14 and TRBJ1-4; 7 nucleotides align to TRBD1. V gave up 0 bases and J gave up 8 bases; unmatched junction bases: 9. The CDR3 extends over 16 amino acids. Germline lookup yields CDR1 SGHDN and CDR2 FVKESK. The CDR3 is CASSQEKGAGREKLFF. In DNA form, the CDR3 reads TGTGCCAGCAGCCAAGAAAAGGGGGCTGGGAGAGAAAAACTGTTTTTT.

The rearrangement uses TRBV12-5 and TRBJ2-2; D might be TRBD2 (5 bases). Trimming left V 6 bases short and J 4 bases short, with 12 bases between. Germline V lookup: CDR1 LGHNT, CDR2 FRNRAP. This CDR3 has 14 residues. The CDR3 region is CASGPFGITGELFF. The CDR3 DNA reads TGTGCTAGTGGCCCCTTCGGGATCACCGGGGAGCTGTTTTTT.

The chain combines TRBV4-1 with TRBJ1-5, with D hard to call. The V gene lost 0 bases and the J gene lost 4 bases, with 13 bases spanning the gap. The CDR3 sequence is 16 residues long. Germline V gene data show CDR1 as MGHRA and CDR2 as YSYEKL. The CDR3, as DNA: TGCGCCAGCAGCCAAGATTTCGCGGGCCAGAATCAGCCCCAGCATTTT. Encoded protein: CASSQDFAGQNQPQHF.

The CDR3: CSAAGNTEAFF. DNA for the CDR3: TGCAGTGCTGCAGGGAACACTGAAGCTTTCTTT. The chain employs TRBV20-1 and TRBJ1-1; D ambiguous. V was shortened by 5 bases and J by 1 base, with 5 bases between the two germline ends. The germline V gene encodes CDR1 DFQATT and CDR2 SNEGSKA (reference sequence). The CDR3 runs 11 residues.

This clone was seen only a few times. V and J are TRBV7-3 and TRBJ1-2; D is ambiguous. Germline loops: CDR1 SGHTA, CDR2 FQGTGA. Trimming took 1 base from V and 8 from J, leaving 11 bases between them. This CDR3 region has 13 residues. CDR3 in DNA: TGTGCCAGCAGCTTAAGTGCCGGAGGCGGCTACACCTTC. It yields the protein CASSLSAGGGYTF.

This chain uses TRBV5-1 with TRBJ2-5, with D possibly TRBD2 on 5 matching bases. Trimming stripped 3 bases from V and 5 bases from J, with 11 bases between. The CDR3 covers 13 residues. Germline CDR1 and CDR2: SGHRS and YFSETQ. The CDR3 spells CASSSTSWETQYF. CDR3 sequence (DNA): TGCGCCAGCAGCTCAACTAGTTGGGAGACCCAGTACTTC.

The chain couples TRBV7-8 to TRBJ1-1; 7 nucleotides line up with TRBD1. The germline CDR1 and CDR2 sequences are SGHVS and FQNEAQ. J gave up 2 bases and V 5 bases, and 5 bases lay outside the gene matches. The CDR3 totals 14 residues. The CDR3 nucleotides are TGTGCCAGCAGCCCCCGGACAGGAAACACTGAAGCTTTCTTT. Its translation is CASSPRTGNTEAFF.